This T cell receptor beta chain was sequenced for a study of T cell repertoires in cytomegalovirus infection. Study-level information: Recently identified HLA-C-restricted CMV epitopes were used, and well-studied HLA-B-restricted CMV epitopes were used as well. The public TCR beta signatures pointed to both CMV infection and matching HLA type. General study points: CMV-specific TCR beta clonotypes restricted by HLA-C were the ones dominating the ex vivo response. CMV carriers having the relevant HLA were flagged by cumulative public TCR beta family frequency.

Germline V gives CDR1 SGHTA, CDR2 FQGNSA. The CDR3 sequence is 11 residues long. V shed 5 bases and J shed 14 bases, with 10 bases lying between them. Worth noting for this clonotype: What it binds is unknown.

TCRdb itself ran the reads through MiXCR, one entry per CDR3 protein. The profile shows hundreds of thousands of distinct CDR3 sequences, more than 40% of them singletons. Sample: cultured PBMCs, taken from culture after CMV antigen stimulation. The receptor's source is a human donor in good health (CMV status not recorded). Some clones in this sample may be carry-over from other donors' samples. The J gene is TRBJ1-6, the V gene TRBV7-2, with D possibly TRBD1 on 5 matching bases. The CDR3 nucleotides are TGTGCCAGCAGCGTGGGGGGGTCCCTCCACTTT. Protein product: CASSVGGSLHF.